The 23 T cell receptor beta chains in this list originate from one sample, sequenced in a study of blood T cell repertoires in COVID-19. Sequencing used immunoSEQ multiplex PCR; TCRdb keeps in-frame clones, though not all of them. The data contain about 260,000 clones, around 87% of them singletons. Sequencing used peripheral blood. The receptors here all came from a woman aged 40 to 55 who had recovered from COVID-19.

The chain uses TRBV27 and TRBJ2-1; 8 bases map to TRBD2. J lost 0 bases, V lost 8 bases, and 9 bases had no gene match. CDR1 is MNHEY, CDR2 SMNVEV, per germline (reference sequence). The CDR3 is made up of 16 amino acids. The CDR3 nucleotides read TGTGCCAGCCAAACTCGGGGGGGGAGCTCCTACAATGAGCAGTTCTTC. Its protein is CASQTRGGSSYNEQFF.

The rearrangement uses TRBV2 and TRBJ1-6, with TRBD1 matching 8 bases. The J segment lost 7 bases and the V segment lost 6 bases, leaving 5 bases of the junction unmatched. This CDR3 region has 14 residues. Germline CDR1 reads SNHLY; CDR2 reads FYNNEI. In nucleotides, the CDR3 is TGTGCCAGCAGAGAGGGACAGGAGAATTCACCCCTCCACTTT. This gives the protein CASREGQENSPLHF.

The rearrangement joins TRBV10-3 to TRBJ1-2; 9 nucleotides line up with TRBD1. The V and J ends lost 3 bases and 1 base, in that order; junction bases with no gene match: 12. Germline lookup yields CDR1 ENHRY and CDR2 SYGVKD. The length of the CDR3 is 18 residues. DNA for the CDR3: TGTGCCATCAGTGATATTCGGACAGGGGTCCTCTATAACTATGGCTACACCTTC. This gives the protein CAISDIRTGVLYNYGYTF.

DNA of the CDR3: TGTGCCAGCAGGACCGGGACAGGGCGTGAAAAACTGTTTTTT. It codes for CASRTGTGREKLFF. The V gene is TRBV6-5, the J gene TRBJ1-4; 9 bases line up with TRBD1. The V and J ends lost 6 bases and 7 bases, in that order; junction bases with no gene match: 6. Germline CDR1 is MNHEY and CDR2 is SVGAGI. CDR3 size: 14 residues.

As DNA, the CDR3 is TGTGCCTGGATGCCAGGGGCGAACACTGAAGCTTTCTTT. Translated: CAWMPGANTEAFF. The chain recombines TRBV30 with TRBJ1-1, with a tentative D call TRBD1 (6 bases). CDR1 and CDR2 from the germline V gene are GTSNPN and SVGIG (reference sequence). CDR3 size: 13 residues. With 4 bases removed from V and 1 base from J, the gap between germline ends came to 10 bases.

CDR3 nucleotide sequence: TGTGCCAGCAGCCTGACGGGGGCTGGAAACACCATATATTTT. Amino acid sequence: CASSLTGAGNTIYF. The chain joins TRBV13 to TRBJ1-3, with TRBD1 as a possible D gene (5 bases). Looked up from germline, CDR1 is PRHDT and CDR2 is FYEKMQ (reference sequence). Trimming left V 5 bases short and J 2 bases short, with 10 bases between. The CDR3 spans 14 residues.

A remark on this clone: One end of the junction is discordant with germline, which a read error may explain. The V and J genes are TRBV6-2 or TRBV6-3 and TRBJ1-4; weak D call: TRBD1 (5 bases). CDR3 length equals 15 residues. The germline V gene encodes CDR1 MNHEY and CDR2 SVGEGT. Here the CDR3 reads CASSYRQSPKEKLFF. DNA of the CDR3: TGTGCCAGCAGTTACCGACAGTCCCCTAAGGAAAAACTGTTTTTT.

V and J are TRBV30 and TRBJ1-6, with a possible D match to TRBD1 (5 bases). This CDR3 comprises 14 residues. Trimming removed 4 bases from V and 4 bases from J, with 11 bases in between. The germline V gene has CDR1 GTSNPN and CDR2 SVGIG (reference sequence). The CDR3 reads CAWTGDVYNSPLHF. CDR3 sequence (DNA): TGTGCCTGGACGGGGGATGTTTATAATTCACCCCTCCACTTT.

V is TRBV6-5 and J is TRBJ2-5; D remains ambiguous. The CDR3 is 15 amino acids. V was cut by 7 bases and J by 1 base, with 16 bases left in between. The V gene's germline CDR1 is MNHEY and CDR2 SVGAGI. The CDR3 nucleotides read TGTGCCAGCACCAGAACACCGCCGATCCAAGAGACCCAGTACTTC. This encodes CASTRTPPIQETQYF.

This chain's CDR3 is CASSPQGDYGYTF. CDR3 DNA sequence: TGTGCCAGCAGCCCCCAGGGGGACTATGGCTACACCTTC. The chain combines TRBV5-6 with TRBJ1-2; 7 bases line up with TRBD1. The CDR3 length is 13 residues. Germline lookup yields CDR1 SGHDT and CDR2 YYEEEE. V shed 4 bases and J 3 bases; nucleotides not matched to a gene: 3.

This clone was seen a single time. V gene TRBV7-9 combines with J gene TRBJ1-1; D remains unclear. Germline V gene sequence: CDR1 SEHNR, CDR2 FQNEAQ (reference sequence). CDR3 length: 14 amino acids. The V gene lost 4 bases and the J gene lost 4 bases, with 13 bases spanning the gap. In DNA form, the CDR3 reads TGTGCCAGCAGCTCCTTTGGAGGTAGCACTGAAGCTTTCTTT. Amino acids: CASSSFGGSTEAFF.

The chain couples TRBV30 to TRBJ2-1; TRBD2 is a possible D gene (5 bases). Between the trimmed V and J ends, which lost 3 bases and 6 bases, there was a span of 9 bases. Germline CDR1 is GTSNPN and CDR2 is SVGIG (reference sequence). The CDR3 has 12 amino acids. CDR3 in amino acids: CAWRRAPNEQFF. Written as DNA, the CDR3 is TGTGCCTGGAGGCGGGCGCCCAATGAGCAGTTCTTC.

The chain carries TRBV12-3 or TRBV12-4 and TRBJ2-3; no reliable D call. Trimming cost V 5 bases and J 11 bases, with 17 bases left between them. The CDR3 spans 13 residues. The CDR3 reads CASSRNYGSVQYF. In DNA, the CDR3 is TGTGCCAGCAGTCGAAACTACGGGTCTGTGCAGTATTTT.

The CDR3 region has the DNA TGTGCCAGCAGCCTAGCGGGGGGGGCAGATACGCAGTATTTT. Translating gives CASSLAGGADTQYF. The chain combines TRBV5-4 with TRBJ2-3; TRBD2 aligns across 12 bases. Germline V gene lookup returns CDR1 SGHNT and CDR2 YYREEE (reference sequence). There are 14 residues in the CDR3. V shed 4 bases and J 4 bases; nucleotides not matched to a gene: 1.

The V call is TRBV5-1, the J call TRBJ2-1; 10 nucleotides agree with TRBD2. The germline V gene has CDR1 SGHRS and CDR2 YFSETQ. CDR3 length equals 18 residues. The V segment lost 0 bases and the J segment 5 bases; nucleotides outside the gene matches: 11. In nucleotides, the CDR3 is TGCGCCAGCAGCTTGGACCCCCTGGCTAGCGGGGGAGACAATGAGCAGTTCTTC. Protein product: CASSLDPLASGGDNEQFF.

This sequence joins TRBV6-5 and TRBJ2-7, with 7 bases that match TRBD1. The germline V gene has CDR1 MNHEY and CDR2 SVGAGI. The junction had 9 bases not matched to a gene; V was cut back by 3 bases and J by 4 bases. The CDR3 is made up of 15 amino acids. CDR3 loop: CASSYSPTGMYEQYF. The DNA of the CDR3 is TGTGCCAGCAGTTATTCGCCGACAGGGATGTACGAGCAGTACTTC.

The chain employs TRBV5-4 and TRBJ1-2; D unclear. V was trimmed by 10 bases and J by 3 bases, leaving 13 bases between them. Germline V gives CDR1 SGHNT, CDR2 YYREEE (reference sequence). This CDR3 region has 12 residues. The CDR3 DNA is TGTGCCTGTTCGGACGGGGACTATGGCTACACCTTC. Residues: CACSDGDYGYTF. Supplemented by reference TRBV5-4 and TRBJ1-2, the full variable domain reads ETGVTQSPTHLIKTRGQQVTLRCSSQSGHNTVSWYQQALGQGPQFIFQYYREEENGRGNFPPRFSGLQFPNYSSELNVNALELDDSALYLCACSDGDYGYTFGSGTRLTVV.

This clone was counted many times. At the DNA level, this CDR3 is encoded by other sequences in the same sample as well. The J gene is TRBJ2-1, the V gene TRBV7-9; TRBD1 might be the D (6 bases). The length of the CDR3 is 15 residues. In germline, CDR1 is SEHNR, CDR2 FQNEAQ (reference sequence). The V and J ends lost 3 bases and 0 bases respectively, with 9 bases between them. The CDR3 loop reads CASSLTQGSYNEQFF. The CDR3 bases are TGTGCCAGCAGCTTGACACAGGGCTCCTACAATGAGCAGTTCTTC.

This chain joins TRBV27 and TRBJ2-1, with 8 bases that match TRBD2. J was trimmed by 9 bases and V by 4 bases; bases with no gene match: 14. CDR1 is MNHEY and CDR2 is SMNVEV in the germline V gene (reference sequence). This CDR3 has 16 amino acids. The DNA of the CDR3 is TGTGCCAGCAGTTCCTGGACCGGGGGGGCTTTACGTGAGCAGTTCTTC. Protein: CASSSWTGGALREQFF.

Written as DNA, the CDR3 is TGTGCCAGCAGCTGGCGGGGCCGGGGGGTCTATGGCTACACCTTC. It is translated as CASSWRGRGVYGYTF. J is TRBJ1-2 and V is TRBV7-2, with D tentatively TRBD1 (5 bases). This CDR3 region has 15 residues. Germline CDR1 SGHTA, CDR2 FQGNSA. V lost 4 bases to trimming and J lost 4 bases, with 16 bases between them.

The chain is built from TRBV29-1 and TRBJ2-3; TRBD2 aligns across 15 bases. CDR1 is SQVTM and CDR2 is ANQGSEA in the germline V gene. The CDR3 has 19 residues. Trimming took 6 bases from V and 1 from J; bases not matched to a gene: 14. CDR3 amino acids: CSVEKGLAGGMGGTDTQYF. In nucleotides, the CDR3 is TGCAGCGTCGAAAAAGGACTAGCGGGGGGGATGGGAGGCACAGATACGCAGTATTTT.

This chain links TRBV6-5 with TRBJ1-1; TRBD1 is a possible D gene (6 bases). The CDR3 is made up of 15 amino acids. V lost 2 bases and J 5 bases, leaving 15 bases between the germline ends. The germline gives CDR1 MNHEY, CDR2 SVGAGI. CDR3 nucleotide sequence: TGTGCCAGCAGTTACAGGATACAGGGTGTTACTGAAGCTTTCTTT. Its translation: CASSYRIQGVTEAFF.

J is TRBJ2-7 and V is TRBV6-1; 7 nucleotides match TRBD1. The CDR3 consists of 14 residues. The V and J ends lost 1 base and 6 bases, in that order; junction bases with no gene match: 6. Germline-derived CDR1 and CDR2 are MNHNS and SASEGT. The CDR3 coding sequence is TGTGCCAGCAGTGAAGTGGGACAGATTCTCGAGCAGTACTTC. Amino acids: CASSEVGQILEQYF.